Listed below are T cell receptor beta chains from one sample, sequenced in a study of blood T cell repertoires in COVID-19. TCRdb's copy holds only in-frame clones and misses some; the assay was immunoSEQ multiplex PCR. Here the sample spans approximately 90,000 clones, just over 90% being singletons. The sample was peripheral blood. Receptors were obtained from a man between 60 and 70 years old with acute or convalescent COVID-19. Each CDR3 is given with its conserved first and last residue. A D gene is named only where the DNA matches it firmly. Clone sizes are given selectively: once, few, many, or a class where the clone is expanded.

D gene	V gene	J gene	clone size	CDR3 DNA	CDR3 protein
TRBD1	TRBV11-2	TRBJ1-1	-	TGTGCCAGCAGCTCAATACCAGGGGGAAGGAACACTGAAGCTTTCTTT	CASSSIPGGRNTEAFF
-	TRBV7-9	TRBJ1-1	-	TGTGCCAGCAGCTTACCTCCGAGGAAAGAAGCTTTCTTT	CASSLPPRKEAFF
TRBD1	TRBV4-1	TRBJ1-5	-	TGCGCCAGCAGCCCCTACAGGGGGCAGCCCCAGCATTTT	CASSPYRGQPQHF
TRBD2	TRBV5-4	TRBJ2-2	-	TGTGCCAGCAGCTTGGGACTAGCGGGGAGCACCGGGGAGCTGTTTTTT	CASSLGLAGSTGELFF
-	TRBV7-2	TRBJ1-1	-	TGTGCCAGCAGCCCGTCGACGGGGGTCGAAGCTTTCTTT	CASSPSTGVEAFF
-	TRBV6-4	TRBJ1-1	-	TGTGCCAGCAGTGACTCTGGGGGGGCGCTGGCTGAAGCTTTCTTT	CASSDSGGALAEAFF
-	TRBV5-6	TRBJ1-5	few	TGTGCCAGCAGCTTGGGTAGCTTCAGCAATCAGCCCCAGCATTTT	CASSLGSFSNQPQHF
-	TRBV5-4	TRBJ1-4	-	TGTGCCAGCAGCCTCGGACTCGGCGAAAAACTGTTTTTT	CASSLGLGEKLFF
TRBD2	TRBV5-1	TRBJ2-5	-	TGCGCCAGCAGCTTGAAACCCACTAGCGGGGGGCTAGAGACCCAGTACTTC	CASSLKPTSGGLETQYF
TRBD1	TRBV5-1	TRBJ1-6	-	TGCGCCAGCAGCGGGGGGACAGTTCCGAATTCACCCCTCCACTTT	CASSGGTVPNSPLHF
TRBD1	TRBV18	TRBJ2-5	-	TGTGCCAGCTCACAAGACAGGGCCGAGACCCAGTACTTC	CASSQDRAETQYF
-	TRBV28	TRBJ1-4	-	TGTGCCAGCAGTTCTCGGGAACAGTTTGGTGGAAAACTGTTTTTT	CASSSREQFGGKLFF
-	TRBV6-5	TRBJ1-1	-	TGTGCCAGCAGTTACTCAGGGAGTCGAGCTTTCTTT	CASSYSGSRAFF
-	TRBV5-6	TRBJ1-2	-	TGTGCCAGCAGCTCTGGGGCAGGTTTGGGCTACACCTTC	CASSSGAGLGYTF
-	TRBV6-5	TRBJ1-2	once	TGTGCCAGCAGACGGGAGGGGACGGAGTACTATGGCTACACCTTC	CASRREGTEYYGYTF
-	TRBV27	TRBJ1-2	-	TGTGCCAGCAGTTCTCTTGGACAGTGGAACTATGGCTACACCTTC	CASSSLGQWNYGYTF
-	TRBV18	TRBJ1-2	-	TGTGCCAGCTCACCAGCCCTAGGTGGCTACACCTTC	CASSPALGGYTF